One sample yielded the 14 T cell receptor beta chains listed below, sequenced in a study of radiation and T cells in renal cell carcinoma. Noted time point: baseline pretreatment blood. Treatment given: 15 Gy SBRT to primary tumor, nephrectomy 4 weeks later. Produced via immunoSEQ multiplex PCR; TCRdb's table is partial and in-frame only. The data show 90,000 to 100,000 clones, 65% to 90% seen once. The starting material was blood, obtained from a patient whose treatment included radiotherapy and nephrectomy. The receptors were gathered from a man in his fifties with renal cell carcinoma.

J is TRBJ2-7 and V is TRBV5-4; D is possibly TRBD1 (6 bases). Trimming pared 2 bases from V and 4 bases from J, leaving 10 bases between. CDR1 is SGHNT and CDR2 is YYREEE in the germline V gene (reference sequence). This CDR3 is built from 13 residues. This CDR3 is CASSFRGKYEQYF. Written as DNA, the CDR3 is TGTGCCAGCAGCTTCAGGGGCAAATACGAGCAGTACTTC. Using reference TRBV5-4 and TRBJ2-7 for the parts outside the CDR3, the full variable domain is ETGVTQSPTHLIKTRGQQVTLRCSSQSGHNTVSWYQQALGQGPQFIFQYYREEENGRGNFPPRFSGLQFPNYSSELNVNALELDDSALYLCASSFRGKYEQYFGPGTRLTVT.

The J gene is TRBJ1-1, the V gene TRBV28; no definite D call. V was clipped by 4 bases and J by 0 bases, with 9 bases between them. This CDR3 has 14 amino acids. CDR1 and CDR2 (germline): MDHEN, SYDVKM. CDR3 nucleotides: TGTGCCAGCAGTTGGCCGACAATGAACACTGAAGCTTTCTTT. This sequence encodes CASSWPTMNTEAFF.

The chain employs TRBV2 and TRBJ2-2; 8 bases are shared with TRBD1. The germline gives CDR1 SNHLY, CDR2 FYNNEI. V shed 7 bases and J 4 bases; nucleotides not matched to a gene: 8. This CDR3 is 15 amino acids long. The CDR3 loop reads CASTRQGASTGELFF. DNA of the CDR3: TGTGCCAGCACGCGGCAGGGGGCGTCCACCGGGGAGCTGTTTTTT.

The chain couples TRBV28 to TRBJ1-2; 8 nucleotides align to TRBD1. CDR1 MDHEN and CDR2 SYDVKM come from the germline V gene. The CDR3 covers 14 residues. The J segment lost 1 base and the V segment lost 7 bases, leaving 5 bases of the junction unmatched. CDR3 region: CASMPGGGNYGYTF. CDR3 bases: TGTGCCAGCATGCCAGGGGGCGGTAACTATGGCTACACCTTC.

This chain uses TRBV5-1 with TRBJ2-5, with D maybe TRBD1 (6 bases). The ends were cut back, 4 bases at V and 4 bases at J, with 11 bases in the middle. This CDR3 region has 13 residues. The germline V gene has CDR1 SGHRS and CDR2 YFSETQ. CDR3 loop: CASSQQGGETQYF. The CDR3 DNA sequence: TGCGCCAGCAGCCAACAGGGTGGAGAGACCCAGTACTTC.

In DNA, the CDR3 is TGCAGCGTTGTGCGTGTCGAGGGCACTGAAGCTTTCTTT. It translates to CSVVRVEGTEAFF. This rearrangement joins TRBV29-1 to TRBJ1-1; D gene uncertain. The germline V gene has CDR1 SQVTM and CDR2 ANQGSEA. Trimming removed 4 bases at V and 4 bases at J, with 13 bases between. There are 13 residues in the CDR3.

This clone was detected only a few times. The V and J genes are TRBV9 and TRBJ1-1; TRBD1 agrees at 8 bases. J was trimmed by 2 bases and V by 3 bases; bases with no gene match: 9. This CDR3 region has 16 residues. CDR1 SGDLS and CDR2 YYNGEE come from the germline V gene. The CDR3 protein is CASSGKGQGQNTEAFF. CDR3 coding DNA: TGTGCCAGCAGCGGAAAAGGACAGGGCCAAAACACTGAAGCTTTCTTT.

The chain links TRBV5-4 to TRBJ2-7; D is possibly TRBD1 or TRBD2 (6 bases each). The CDR3 has 16 residues. Germline assignment: CDR1 SGHNT and CDR2 YYREEE (reference sequence). With 0 bases removed from V and 3 bases from J, the gap between germline ends came to 16 bases. The CDR3: CASSLGAGGPIYEQYF. The CDR3 nucleotides read TGTGCCAGCAGCTTGGGGGCCGGGGGCCCGATCTACGAGCAGTACTTC.

This chain links TRBV4-2 with TRBJ2-2; D is possibly TRBD2 (6 bases). V was pared by 4 bases and J by 5 bases, with 17 bases between. Germline assignment: CDR1 LGHNA and CDR2 YNFKEQ. The CDR3 extends over 16 amino acids. This CDR3 reads CASSLGGGEVTGELFF. CDR3 in DNA: TGTGCCAGCAGCCTCGGGGGTGGGGAGGTTACCGGGGAGCTGTTTTTT.

This CDR3 is CASSQQGAFGTDTQYF. The CDR3 region has the DNA TGTGCCAGCAGCCAACAGGGGGCTTTTGGCACAGATACGCAGTATTTT. The chain carries TRBV27 and TRBJ2-3, with TRBD1 matching over 9 bases. CDR1 and CDR2 from the germline V gene are MNHEY and SMNVEV (reference sequence). CDR3 length equals 16 residues. V was clipped by 6 bases and J by 1 base; unmatched bases: 8.

The chain couples TRBV19 to TRBJ1-2; 8 bases line up with TRBD1. This CDR3 region has 13 residues. Germline trimming cut 7 bases from V and 6 bases from J; bases unmatched to any gene: 7. Germline CDR1 reads LNHDA; CDR2 reads SQIVND (reference sequence). CDR3: CASTPRQGNGYTF. Here the CDR3 DNA reads TGTGCCAGTACCCCCAGACAGGGGAATGGCTACACCTTC. The full variable domain, rest sourced from reference TRBV19 and TRBJ1-2, is DGGITQSPKYLFRKEGQNVTLSCEQNLNHDAMYWYRQDPGQGLRLIYYSQIVNDFQKGDIAEGYSVSREKKESFPLTVTSAQKNPTAFYLCASTPRQGNGYTFGSGTRLTVV.

The chain couples TRBV5-4 to TRBJ2-5; 8 bases agree with TRBD2. CDR3 length: 15 amino acids. Germline CDR1 is SGHNT and CDR2 is YYREEE (reference sequence). The V gene end was trimmed by 4 bases and the J gene end by 4 bases; junction bases not matched to a gene: 9. The CDR3 DNA sequence: TGTGCCAGCAGCCTTCCTGGTGCGGGAGGAGAGACCCAGTACTTC. Encoded protein: CASSLPGAGGETQYF. Based on the CDR3 plus reference TRBV5-4 and TRBJ2-5, the full variable domain is ETGVTQSPTHLIKTRGQQVTLRCSSQSGHNTVSWYQQALGQGPQFIFQYYREEENGRGNFPPRFSGLQFPNYSSELNVNALELDDSALYLCASSLPGAGGETQYFGPGTRLLVL.

CDR3: CASSFGRTELETQYF. Written as DNA, the CDR3 is TGTGCCAGCAGCTTTGGTCGGACGGAACTGGAGACCCAGTACTTC. The gene calls are TRBV7-9 and TRBJ2-5; no firm D call. The length of the CDR3 is 15 residues. Trimming stripped 3 bases from V and 5 bases from J, with 16 bases between. Germline lookup yields CDR1 SEHNR and CDR2 FQNEAQ (reference sequence).

CDR3 sequence reads: CASSLLNEQFF. Written as DNA, the CDR3 is TGTGCCAGCAGCCTATTGAATGAGCAGTTCTTC. This chain joins TRBV6-5 and TRBJ2-1; no definite D call. Trimming removed 6 bases at V and 7 bases at J, with 7 bases between. Germline V CDR1 and CDR2: MNHEY, SVGAGI. The CDR3 length is 11 residues.